This T cell receptor (beta chain) was captured in a study of glioma-infiltrating T cells after dendritic cell vaccination. Study overall: Samples are from glioblastoma patients in Phase I and II dendritic cell vaccine trials. Between the early 2000s and the early 2010s, patients got autologous tumor lysate-pulsed dendritic cell vaccines. Monocyte-derived dendritic cells, cultured roughly 7 days with IL-4 and GM-CSF, were pulsed with autologous tumor lysate.

The CDR3 totals 14 residues. The germline V gene encodes CDR1 SGHDT and CDR2 YYEEEE. Losses at the gene ends were 5 bases for V and 7 bases for J; bases not matched to a gene: 2. Amplification used 60 V beta primers and 13 J beta primers. This table comes from immunoSEQ multiplex PCR, and its TCRdb copy is limited to in-frame clones, with some not included. The top ten hold about 3.2% of the sample, which has tens of thousands of clones, under 90% seen once. This clone was counted a single time. The source of this sequence is a human donor with glioblastoma. The chain combines TRBV5-6 with TRBJ2-1; 14 bases map to TRBD2. Sequenced material: blood, taken before dendritic cell vaccination. The CDR3 DNA reads as TGTGCCAGCAGGACTAGCGGGGGGGCAAATGAGCAGTTCTTC. Residues: CASRTSGGANEQFF.